These T cell receptor beta chains were read from a single sample in a study of regulatory T cells in long-lasting Graves disease. MiXCR was run by TCRdb on the multiplex PCR reads, yielding one entry per CDR3 protein. Of hundreds of thousands of distinct CDR3 sequences listed, around 15% are singletons. Source: peripheral blood mononuclear cells (PBMCs), taken at new diagnosis, from a patient treated with antithyroid drugs. These receptors all stem from a female donor with Graves disease. The CDR3 runs from the conserved cysteine through the conserved F or W. A D gene is named only where the DNA matches it firmly. Only some rows state a clone size, as once, few, many or a class for expanded clones.

abundance: many; v_gene: TRBV6-1; j_gene: TRBJ2-1; d_gene: TRBD2; CDR3aa: CASSRTSGGAKNEQFF; CDR3nt: TGTGCCAGCAGTAGGACTAGCGGGGGGGCCAAAAATGAGCAGTTCTTC
abundance: -; v_gene: TRBV9; j_gene: TRBJ2-1; d_gene: TRBD2; CDR3aa: CASSSPLLAGDSYNEQFF; CDR3nt: TGTGCCAGCAGCTCTCCATTGTTAGCGGGGGACTCCTACAATGAGCAGTTCTTC
abundance: many; v_gene: TRBV7-2; j_gene: TRBJ2-5; d_gene: -; CDR3aa: CASRPPGLYQETQYF; CDR3nt: TGTGCCAGCAGACCTCCGGGCCTGTACCAAGAGACCCAGTACTTC
abundance: many; v_gene: TRBV12-3/TRBV12-4; j_gene: TRBJ2-5; d_gene: TRBD1; CDR3aa: CASRLTGQQETQYF; CDR3nt: TGTGCCAGCAGGCTTACGGGACAGCAAGAGACCCAGTACTTC
abundance: many; v_gene: TRBV28; j_gene: TRBJ2-7; d_gene: TRBD1; CDR3aa: CASSFRQGRVYEQYF; CDR3nt: TGTGCCAGCAGTTTCCGACAGGGGCGGGTCTACGAGCAGTACTTC
abundance: many; v_gene: TRBV12-3/TRBV12-4; j_gene: TRBJ2-1; d_gene: -; CDR3aa: CASKTDDYLSYNEQFF; CDR3nt: TGTGCCAGCAAAACCGACGACTACCTCTCCTACAATGAGCAGTTCTTC
abundance: few; v_gene: TRBV6-2/TRBV6-3; j_gene: TRBJ2-5; d_gene: TRBD2; CDR3aa: CASSYWREGQVKYF; CDR3nt: TGTGCCAGCAGTTACTGGCGGGAGGGCCAAGTCAAGTACTTC
abundance: many; v_gene: TRBV5-5; j_gene: TRBJ2-3; d_gene: -; CDR3aa: CASSLRGFTDTQYF; CDR3nt: TGTGCCAGCAGCTTGCGGGGATTCACAGATACGCAGTATTTT
abundance: many; v_gene: TRBV2; j_gene: TRBJ2-4; d_gene: -; CDR3aa: CASSDFVTENIQYF; CDR3nt: TGTGCCAGCAGCGACTTCGTTACAGAAAACATTCAGTACTTC
abundance: -; v_gene: TRBV5-1; j_gene: TRBJ2-1; d_gene: -; CDR3aa: CASTEMTFSYNEQFF; CDR3nt: TGCGCCAGCACCGAAATGACCTTTTCCTACAATGAGCAGTTCTTC
abundance: many; v_gene: TRBV12-3/TRBV12-4; j_gene: TRBJ1-5; d_gene: -; CDR3aa: CASSLALETPQHF; CDR3nt: TGTGCCAGCAGTTTAGCGCTAGAGACACCCCAGCATTTT
abundance: -; v_gene: TRBV20-1; j_gene: TRBJ2-7; d_gene: TRBD2; CDR3aa: CSARDERGGSRGEQYF; CDR3nt: TGCAGTGCTAGAGACGAGCGGGGGGGGAGTAGGGGCGAGCAGTACTTC
abundance: -; v_gene: TRBV12-3/TRBV12-4; j_gene: TRBJ2-6; d_gene: -; CDR3aa: CASSQPSGANVLTF; CDR3nt: TGTGCCAGCAGCCAACCTAGCGGGGCCAACGTCCTGACTTTC
abundance: many; v_gene: TRBV18; j_gene: TRBJ2-1; d_gene: -; CDR3aa: CASSPVDNEQFF; CDR3nt: TGTGCCAGCTCACCTGTCGATAATGAGCAGTTCTTC
abundance: few; v_gene: TRBV18; j_gene: TRBJ1-5; d_gene: -; CDR3aa: CASSPAGLNNQPQHF; CDR3nt: TGTGCCAGCTCACCAGCCGGGCTGAACAATCAGCCCCAGCATTTT
abundance: many; v_gene: TRBV29-1; j_gene: TRBJ2-5; d_gene: TRBD2; CDR3aa: CSVERASGAQETQYF; CDR3nt: TGCAGCGTTGAAAGGGCTAGCGGGGCCCAAGAGACCCAGTACTTC
abundance: -; v_gene: TRBV12-3/TRBV12-4; j_gene: TRBJ2-7; d_gene: -; CDR3aa: CASSLQGRGEQYF; CDR3nt: TGTGCCAGCAGTTTACAGGGGCGAGGGGAGCAGTACTTC
abundance: many; v_gene: TRBV20-1; j_gene: TRBJ2-2; d_gene: TRBD1; CDR3aa: CSARGTGGSFGELFF; CDR3nt: TGCAGTGCTAGAGGGACAGGGGGCTCTTTCGGGGAGCTGTTTTTT
abundance: -; v_gene: TRBV5-6; j_gene: TRBJ2-2; d_gene: -; CDR3aa: CASSLITSRPGELFF; CDR3nt: TGTGCCAGCAGCTTAATCACTAGCCGCCCCGGGGAGCTGTTTTTT
abundance: few; v_gene: TRBV5-1; j_gene: TRBJ2-2; d_gene: -; CDR3aa: CASSLAGAANTGELFF; CDR3nt: TGCGCCAGCAGCTTGGCTGGGGCGGCGAACACCGGGGAGCTGTTTTTT
abundance: many; v_gene: TRBV15; j_gene: TRBJ1-5; d_gene: -; CDR3aa: CATSTTRTKTYQPQHF; CDR3nt: TGTGCCACCAGCACGACACGGACAAAGACTTATCAGCCCCAGCATTTT
abundance: -; v_gene: TRBV24-1; j_gene: TRBJ2-1; d_gene: -; CDR3aa: CATSGGLPALVSSYNEQFF; CDR3nt: TGTGCCACCAGTGGGGGACTTCCCGCCCTTGTCAGCTCCTACAATGAGCAGTTCTTC
abundance: -; v_gene: TRBV30; j_gene: TRBJ2-7; d_gene: TRBD1; CDR3aa: CAWALTGTGIYEQYF; CDR3nt: TGTGCCTGGGCGCTCACCGGGACAGGGATCTACGAGCAGTACTTC
abundance: few; v_gene: TRBV19; j_gene: TRBJ2-7; d_gene: -; CDR3aa: CASSIAGSSYEQYF; CDR3nt: TGTGCCAGTAGTATAGCGGGGAGCTCCTACGAGCAGTACTTC